Each of the 19 T cell receptor beta chains below was sequenced from the same sample in a study of OX40 agonist ivuxolimab in advanced cancers. The table came from immunoSEQ multiplex PCR; TCRdb's copy has only in-frame clones and leaves some out. The profile shows 90,000 to 100,000 clones, about 79% of them singletons. Sequencing was performed on CD4+ or CD8+ T cells sorted from blood, taken in a trial of the OX40 agonist ivuxolimab. All receptors derive from an adult with an advanced solid tumor such as melanoma, head and neck, liver or kidney cancer.

The V gene is TRBV5-1, the J gene TRBJ2-7, with 10 bases aligning to TRBD1. This CDR3 is built from 16 residues. Germline values: CDR1 SGHRS, CDR2 YFSETQ. V dropped 0 bases and J dropped 1; count of bases not matched to a gene: 4. DNA for the CDR3: TGCGCCAGCAGCTTGGGAGGACAGGGGGTATCCTACGAGCAGTACTTC. Protein sequence: CASSLGGQGVSYEQYF.

To note about this clone: Other DNA variants within this sample encode the same CDR3. The rearrangement links TRBV7-9 to TRBJ1-6; D uncertain. The ends were cut back, 0 bases at V and 0 bases at J, with 3 bases in the middle. The germline gives CDR1 SEHNR, CDR2 FQNEAQ (reference sequence). The CDR3 loop spans 15 amino acids. CDR3 sequence reads: CASSLASSYNSPLHF. In DNA form, the CDR3 reads TGTGCCAGCAGCTTAGCAAGCTCCTATAATTCACCCCTCCACTTT.

V gene TRBV7-6 combines with J gene TRBJ2-1; D is unresolved. Germline CDR1 SGHVS, CDR2 FNYEAQ. Trimming left V 0 bases short and J 7 bases short, with 13 bases between. The CDR3 extends over 15 amino acids. The DNA for the CDR3 is TGTGCCAGCAGCTTAGCTTCGGGCTACTTGAATGAGCAGTTCTTC. Protein product: CASSLASGYLNEQFF.

The chain combines TRBV27 with TRBJ2-6; D remains ambiguous. V lost 6 bases to trimming and J lost 4 bases, with 10 bases between them. The germline CDR1 and CDR2 sequences are MNHEY and SMNVEV (reference sequence). This CDR3 spans 14 amino acids. The CDR3 coding sequence is TGTGCCAGCAGATTGCTGTCGGGGGCCAACGTCCTGACTTTC. Encoded protein: CASRLLSGANVLTF.

The V and J genes are TRBV7-2 and TRBJ2-7; D may be TRBD1 (6 bases). V was pared by 4 bases and J by 2 bases, with 12 bases between. Germline CDR1 and CDR2: SGHTA and FQGNSA. The CDR3 consists of 14 residues. CDR3 bases: TGTGCCAGCAGCTCGAACAGGGATACCTACGAGCAGTACTTC. Amino acid sequence: CASSSNRDTYEQYF.

V and J are TRBV28 and TRBJ1-1; 10 nucleotides agree with TRBD1. Per the germline V gene, CDR1 is MDHEN and CDR2 is SYDVKM. The V segment lost 6 bases and the J segment 1 base; nucleotides outside the gene matches: 2. The CDR3 covers 14 residues. The CDR3 sequence: CASRRDRGNTEAFF. The CDR3 bases are TGTGCCAGCAGGCGGGACAGGGGGAACACTGAAGCTTTCTTT.

V gene TRBV9 combines with J gene TRBJ1-4, with a weak D call TRBD1 (5 bases). Germline V gene sequence: CDR1 SGDLS, CDR2 YYNGEE. This CDR3 has 15 amino acids. V was pared by 4 bases and J by 10 bases, with 20 bases between. The CDR3 nucleotides are TGTGCCAGCAGCCCCGGGGGGGGTGCCCGGGGAAAACTGTTTTTT. Its translation is CASSPGGGARGKLFF.

The rearrangement joins TRBV12-5 to TRBJ2-7, with D perhaps being TRBD1 or TRBD2 (5 bases each). Trimming cost V 6 bases and J 0 bases, with 9 bases left between them. CDR1 LGHNT and CDR2 FRNRAP come from the germline V gene. The CDR3 spans 13 residues. DNA for the CDR3: TGTGCTAGTGGACGGGGACCCTCCTACGAGCAGTACTTC. Translating it yields CASGRGPSYEQYF.

Comment on this clone: This specimen includes other DNA sequences encoding the same CDR3. This sequence joins TRBV5-6 and TRBJ2-5; D not resolved. The CDR3 length is 12 residues. V was pared by 0 bases and J by 5 bases, with 5 bases between. Germline values: CDR1 SGHDT, CDR2 YYEEEE. The CDR3 region has the DNA TGTGCCAGCAGCTTGGCGAGGGAGACCCAGTACTTC. This codes for CASSLARETQYF.

This clone has more than one count but fewer than ten. This rearrangement joins TRBV2 to TRBJ2-7; D not resolved. The V end was cut by 1 base, the J end by 2 bases, with 6 bases between. The CDR3 loop spans 13 amino acids. Germline V gene lookup returns CDR1 SNHLY and CDR2 FYNNEI. CDR3 protein: CASSEVTPYEQYF. The DNA of the CDR3 is TGTGCCAGCAGTGAAGTTACACCCTACGAGCAGTACTTC.

V is TRBV30 and J is TRBJ2-3, with D possibly matching TRBD2 (5 bases). Looked up from germline, CDR1 is GTSNPN and CDR2 is SVGIG (reference sequence). The CDR3 runs 13 residues. V dropped 5 bases and J dropped 6 bases, with 15 bases sitting between them. CDR3 DNA: TGTGCCTGGCAAAGAAGGGAGAAGGATACGCAGTATTTT. This sequence encodes CAWQRREKDTQYF.

In its sample, this clone was seen many times. Additional DNA sequences in this sample encode the identical CDR3. The chain employs TRBV6-5 and TRBJ1-1; D perhaps matches TRBD1 (5 bases). Germline V lookup: CDR1 MNHEY, CDR2 SVGAGI. The CDR3 consists of 13 residues. The V end lost 2 bases, the J end lost 6 bases, and 10 bases lay between the germline ends. CDR3 residues: CASSYQGAAEAFF. CDR3 bases: TGTGCCAGCAGTTACCAGGGCGCGGCTGAAGCTTTCTTT.

This chain links TRBV5-5 with TRBJ2-1, with D possibly being TRBD1 (5 bases). Germline lookup yields CDR1 SGHKS and CDR2 YYEKEE (reference sequence). The CDR3 is 17 residues long. With 5 bases removed from V and 0 bases from J, the gap between germline ends came to 18 bases. The CDR3: CASSRQGQAISYNEQFF. The CDR3 DNA sequence: TGTGCCAGCAGTAGGCAGGGCCAGGCCATCTCCTACAATGAGCAGTTCTTC.

V and J are TRBV6-6 and TRBJ1-1; D is possibly TRBD1 (6 bases). This CDR3 has 15 amino acids. V lost 6 bases and J lost 8, with 22 bases in between. Per germline, CDR1 MNHNY and CDR2 SVGAGI (reference sequence). CDR3 residues: CASRPTGTREVEAFF. CDR3 nucleotide sequence: TGTGCCAGCAGGCCTACAGGGACCAGGGAGGTGGAAGCTTTCTTT.

As concerns this clone: An end of the junction differs from the germline gene, which may be a read error. The chain recombines TRBV4-2 with TRBJ2-5; possible D gene TRBD2, 7 bases. This CDR3 spans 12 amino acids. Germline lookup yields CDR1 LGHNA and CDR2 YNFKEQ. The CDR3 DNA reads TGTGCCAGCAGCCAAGGAGGGGGGGTCCCGAACTTC. Translation: CASSQGGGVPNF.

The V call is TRBV7-2, the J call TRBJ1-3, with 7 bases fitting TRBD1. The CDR3 covers 15 residues. Germline CDR1 reads SGHTA; CDR2 reads FQGNSA. Trimming took 6 bases from V and 2 from J; bases not matched to a gene: 7. CDR3 nucleotides: TGTGCCAGCAGGCCGCAAGGGGGCGCTGGAAACACCATATATTTT. Translated: CASRPQGGAGNTIYF.

The chain carries TRBV30 and TRBJ1-1; D is unclear. The germline gives CDR1 GTSNPN, CDR2 SVGIG (reference sequence). Trimming stripped 2 bases from V and 9 bases from J, with 10 bases between. CDR3 length: 11 residues. The CDR3 nucleotides are TGTGCCTGGAGTATGGGGTTACAAGCTTTCTTT. Amino acid sequence: CAWSMGLQAFF.

This clone was detected a few times. The chain is built from TRBV4-3 and TRBJ1-6; 9 bases are a match to TRBD1. This CDR3 region has 15 residues. CDR1 is LGHNA and CDR2 is YSLEER in the germline V gene. Germline trimming cut 4 bases from V and 8 bases from J; bases unmatched to any gene: 6. CDR3 amino acids: CASSRKDRGDSPLHF. In nucleotides, the CDR3 is TGCGCCAGCAGCCGAAAGGACAGGGGAGATTCACCCCTCCACTTT.

This sequence joins TRBV5-5 and TRBJ2-7; D is ambiguous. The germline CDR1 and CDR2 sequences are SGHKS and YYEKEE (reference sequence). Trimming stripped 0 bases from V and 3 bases from J, with 7 bases between. CDR3 length: 13 amino acids. The CDR3 loop is CASSLGLVYEQYF. CDR3 DNA: TGTGCCAGCAGCTTGGGGCTGGTCTACGAGCAGTACTTC.